This T cell receptor (beta chain) is from a study of long-term antiretroviral therapy in people with HIV. Notes on the study in general: Patients on ART gained diversity, which nonetheless stayed below transplant donor controls. HIV repertoires showed narrower CDR3 length ranges than controls.

The germline V gene encodes CDR1 SGHNT and CDR2 YENEEA. This CDR3 spans 12 amino acids. V lost 1 base and J 11 bases, leaving 9 bases between the germline ends. Sequencing used immunoSEQ v3.0 at survey level. TCRdb's table, derived via immunoSEQ multiplex PCR, lists solely in-frame clones and lacks some. Among 7,500 to 10,000 clones listed, approximately 80% were seen once. HIV-positive participants were all treated in the United States. This clone was counted once. The antigen is unknown. The TCR originated in a man aged 35 to 55 with HIV. The sequences come from unsorted PBMCs, collected 0.7 years after starting antiretroviral therapy. The chain recombines TRBV11-3 with TRBJ2-1; no clear D. The CDR3 here is CASSLGADKQFF. DNA for the CDR3: TGTGCCAGCAGCTTAGGGGCGGATAAGCAGTTCTTC.